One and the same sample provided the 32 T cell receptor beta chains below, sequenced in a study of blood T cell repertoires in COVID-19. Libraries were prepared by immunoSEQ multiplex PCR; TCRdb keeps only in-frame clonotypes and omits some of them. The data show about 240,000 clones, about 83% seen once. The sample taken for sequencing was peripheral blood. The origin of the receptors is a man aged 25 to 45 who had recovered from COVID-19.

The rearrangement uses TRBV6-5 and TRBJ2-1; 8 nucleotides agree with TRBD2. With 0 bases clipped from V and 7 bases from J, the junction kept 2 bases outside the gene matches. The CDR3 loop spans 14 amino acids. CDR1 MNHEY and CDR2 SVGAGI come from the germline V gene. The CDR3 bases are TGTGCCAGCAGTTACTCGGGGACTAGGAATGAGCAGTTCTTC. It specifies CASSYSGTRNEQFF.

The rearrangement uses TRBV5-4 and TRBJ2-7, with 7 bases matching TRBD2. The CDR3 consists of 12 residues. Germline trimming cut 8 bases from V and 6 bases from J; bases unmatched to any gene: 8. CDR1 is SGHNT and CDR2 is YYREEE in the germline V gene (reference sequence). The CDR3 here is CASSAGEGEQYV. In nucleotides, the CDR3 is TGTGCCAGTTCGGCGGGGGAGGGCGAGCAGTACGTC.

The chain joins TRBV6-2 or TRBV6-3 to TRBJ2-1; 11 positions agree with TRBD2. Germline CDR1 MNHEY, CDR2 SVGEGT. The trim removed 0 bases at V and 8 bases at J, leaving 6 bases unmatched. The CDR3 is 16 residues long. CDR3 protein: CASSYSTSGAGYEQFF. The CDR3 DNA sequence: TGTGCCAGCAGTTACTCGACTAGCGGGGCAGGCTATGAGCAGTTCTTC.

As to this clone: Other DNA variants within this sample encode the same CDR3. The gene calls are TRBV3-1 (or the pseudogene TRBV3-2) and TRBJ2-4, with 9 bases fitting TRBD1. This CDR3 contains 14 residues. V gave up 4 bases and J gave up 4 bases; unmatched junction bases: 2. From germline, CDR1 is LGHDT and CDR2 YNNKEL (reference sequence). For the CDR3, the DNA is TGTGCCAGCAGCCCGGGACAGGGAAAAAACATTCAGTACTTC. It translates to CASSPGQGKNIQYF.

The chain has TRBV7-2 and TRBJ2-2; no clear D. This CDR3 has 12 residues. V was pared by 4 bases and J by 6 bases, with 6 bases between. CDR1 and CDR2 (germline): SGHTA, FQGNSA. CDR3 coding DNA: TGTGCCAGCAGCTACATATCCGGGGAGCTGTTTTTT. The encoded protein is CASSYISGELFF. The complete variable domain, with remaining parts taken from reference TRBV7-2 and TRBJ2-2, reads GAGVSQSPSNKVTEKGKDVELRCDPISGHTALYWYRQSLGQGLEFLIYFQGNSAPDKSGLPSDRFSAERTGGSVSTLTIQRTQQEDSAVYLCASSYISGELFFGEGSRLTVL.

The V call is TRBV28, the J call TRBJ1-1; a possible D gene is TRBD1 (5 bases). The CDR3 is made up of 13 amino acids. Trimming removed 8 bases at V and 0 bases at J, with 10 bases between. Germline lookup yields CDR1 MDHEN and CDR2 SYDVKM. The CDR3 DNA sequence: TGTGCCAGCGACAGTCCAATGAACACTGAAGCTTTCTTT. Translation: CASDSPMNTEAFF.

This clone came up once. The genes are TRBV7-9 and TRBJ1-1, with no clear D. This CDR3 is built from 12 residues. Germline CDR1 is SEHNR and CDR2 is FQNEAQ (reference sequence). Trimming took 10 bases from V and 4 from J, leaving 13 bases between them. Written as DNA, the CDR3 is TGTGCCACCCAAGGGAGTCGCACTGAAGCTTTCTTT. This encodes CATQGSRTEAFF.

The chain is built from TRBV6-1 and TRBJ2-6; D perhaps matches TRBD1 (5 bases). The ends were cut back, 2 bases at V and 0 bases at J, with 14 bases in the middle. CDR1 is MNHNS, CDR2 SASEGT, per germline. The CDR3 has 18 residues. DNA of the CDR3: TGTGCCAGCAGTGAATGGTCTACACAGGACTCTGGGGCCAACGTCCTGACTTTC. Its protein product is CASSEWSTQDSGANVLTF.

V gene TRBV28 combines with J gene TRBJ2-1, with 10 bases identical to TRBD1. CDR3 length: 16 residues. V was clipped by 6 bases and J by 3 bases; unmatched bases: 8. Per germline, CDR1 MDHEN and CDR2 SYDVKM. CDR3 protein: CASRRGGQGYYNEQFF. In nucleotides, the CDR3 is TGTGCCAGCAGAAGGGGGGGACAGGGGTACTACAATGAGCAGTTCTTC.

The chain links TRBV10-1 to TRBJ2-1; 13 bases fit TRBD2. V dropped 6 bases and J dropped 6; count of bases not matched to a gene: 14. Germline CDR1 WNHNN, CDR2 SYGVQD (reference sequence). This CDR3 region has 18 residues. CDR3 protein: CASRTTSGGLRMCNEQFF. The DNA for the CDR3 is TGCGCCAGCAGAACGACTAGCGGGGGGCTGCGGATGTGCAATGAGCAGTTCTTC.

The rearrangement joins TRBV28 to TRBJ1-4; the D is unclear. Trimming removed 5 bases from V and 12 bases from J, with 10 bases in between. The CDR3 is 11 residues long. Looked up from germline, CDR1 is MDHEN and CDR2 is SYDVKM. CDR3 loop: CASSPREQLFF. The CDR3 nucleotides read TGTGCCAGCAGTCCCCGGGAGCAACTGTTTTTT.

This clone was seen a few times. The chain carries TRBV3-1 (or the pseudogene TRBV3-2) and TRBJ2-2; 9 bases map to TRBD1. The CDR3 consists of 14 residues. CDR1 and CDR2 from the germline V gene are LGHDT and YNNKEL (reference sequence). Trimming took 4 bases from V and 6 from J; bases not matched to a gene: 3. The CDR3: CASSRDRASGELFF. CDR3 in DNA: TGTGCCAGCAGCCGGGACAGGGCTTCCGGGGAGCTGTTTTTT.

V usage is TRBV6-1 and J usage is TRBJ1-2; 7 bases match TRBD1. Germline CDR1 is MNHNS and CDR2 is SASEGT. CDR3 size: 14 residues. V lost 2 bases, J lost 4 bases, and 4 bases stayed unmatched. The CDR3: CASSEYPGGYGYTF. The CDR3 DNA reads TGTGCCAGCAGTGAATACCCAGGGGGCTATGGCTACACCTTC.

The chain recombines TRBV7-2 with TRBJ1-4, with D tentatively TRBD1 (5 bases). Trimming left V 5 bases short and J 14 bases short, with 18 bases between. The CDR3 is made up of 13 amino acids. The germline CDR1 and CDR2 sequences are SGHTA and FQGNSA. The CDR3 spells CASSRGLSPQLFF. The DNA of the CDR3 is TGTGCCAGCAGCAGGGGCCTCTCCCCCCAGCTGTTTTTT.

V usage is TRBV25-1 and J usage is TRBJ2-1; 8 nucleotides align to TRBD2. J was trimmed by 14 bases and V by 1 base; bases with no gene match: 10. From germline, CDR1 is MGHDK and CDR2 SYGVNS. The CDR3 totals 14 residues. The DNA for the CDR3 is TGTGCCAGCAGTGAATGGGAGTCGGGAGGGGGGGAGTTCTTC. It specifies CASSEWESGGGEFF.

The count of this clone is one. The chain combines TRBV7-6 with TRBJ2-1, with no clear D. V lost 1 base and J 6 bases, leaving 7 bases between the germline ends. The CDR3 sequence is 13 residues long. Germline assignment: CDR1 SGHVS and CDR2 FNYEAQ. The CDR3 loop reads CASSLEVRNEQFF. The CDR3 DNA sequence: TGTGCCAGCAGCTTAGAAGTGCGCAATGAGCAGTTCTTC.

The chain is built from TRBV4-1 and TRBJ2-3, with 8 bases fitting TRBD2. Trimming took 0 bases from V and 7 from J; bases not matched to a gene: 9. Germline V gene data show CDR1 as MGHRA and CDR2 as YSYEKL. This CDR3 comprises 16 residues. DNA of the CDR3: TGCGCCAGCAGCCAAGATAGTCGGGGGGGCGGGTATACGCAGTATTTT. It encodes CASSQDSRGGGYTQYF.

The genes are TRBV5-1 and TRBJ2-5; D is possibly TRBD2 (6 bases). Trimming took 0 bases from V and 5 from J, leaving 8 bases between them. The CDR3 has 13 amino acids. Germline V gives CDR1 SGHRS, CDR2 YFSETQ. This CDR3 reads CASSLGGRETQYF. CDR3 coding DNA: TGCGCCAGCAGCTTGGGAGGGAGGGAGACCCAGTACTTC.

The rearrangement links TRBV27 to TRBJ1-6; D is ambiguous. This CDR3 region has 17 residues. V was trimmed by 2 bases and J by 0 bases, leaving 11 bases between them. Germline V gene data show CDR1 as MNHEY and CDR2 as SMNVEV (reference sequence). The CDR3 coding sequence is TGTGCCAGCAGTTTAATGTTGAGGCCCTCCTATAATTCACCCCTCCACTTT. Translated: CASSLMLRPSYNSPLHF.

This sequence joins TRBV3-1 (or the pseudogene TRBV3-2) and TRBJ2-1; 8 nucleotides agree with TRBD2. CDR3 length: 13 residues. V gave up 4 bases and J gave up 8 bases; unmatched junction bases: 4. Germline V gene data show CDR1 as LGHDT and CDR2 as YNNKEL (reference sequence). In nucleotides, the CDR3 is TGTGCCAGCAGCCCCGGGACTAGGTATGAGCAGTTCTTC. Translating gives CASSPGTRYEQFF.

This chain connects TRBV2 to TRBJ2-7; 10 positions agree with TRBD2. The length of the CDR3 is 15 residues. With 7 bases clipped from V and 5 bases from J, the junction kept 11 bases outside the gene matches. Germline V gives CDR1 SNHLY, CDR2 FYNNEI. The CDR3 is CASNPTSGEGNEQYF. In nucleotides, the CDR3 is TGTGCCAGCAACCCTACTAGCGGGGAGGGTAACGAGCAGTACTTC.

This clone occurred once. The CDR3 spells CASSLDRGIYGYTF. The DNA of the CDR3 is TGCGCCAGCAGCTTGGACAGGGGCATCTATGGCTACACCTTC. The chain has TRBV5-1 and TRBJ1-2, with 7 bases aligning to TRBD1. Germline CDR1 is SGHRS and CDR2 is YFSETQ. J lost 4 bases, V lost 0 bases, and 3 bases had no gene match. This CDR3 is built from 14 residues.

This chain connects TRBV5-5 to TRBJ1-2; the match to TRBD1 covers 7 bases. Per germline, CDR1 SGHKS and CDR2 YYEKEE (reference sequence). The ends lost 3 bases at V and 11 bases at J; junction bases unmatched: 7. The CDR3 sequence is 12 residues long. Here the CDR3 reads CASSWDSMRYTF. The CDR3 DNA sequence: TGTGCCAGCAGCTGGGACAGCATGAGGTACACCTTC.

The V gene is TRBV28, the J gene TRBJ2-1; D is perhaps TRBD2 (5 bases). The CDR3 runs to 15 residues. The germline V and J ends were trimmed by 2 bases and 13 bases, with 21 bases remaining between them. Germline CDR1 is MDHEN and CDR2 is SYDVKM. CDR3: CASSLSRTLSFFQFF. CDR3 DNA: TGTGCCAGCAGTTTAAGCCGGACTTTATCTTTTTTCCAGTTCTTC.

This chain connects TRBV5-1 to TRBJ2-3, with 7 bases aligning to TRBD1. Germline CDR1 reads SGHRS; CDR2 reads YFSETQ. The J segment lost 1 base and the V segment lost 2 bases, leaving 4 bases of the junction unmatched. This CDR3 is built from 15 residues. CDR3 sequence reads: CASSLQGLGTDTQYF. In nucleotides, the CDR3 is TGCGCCAGCAGCTTACAGGGGCTAGGCACAGATACGCAGTATTTT.

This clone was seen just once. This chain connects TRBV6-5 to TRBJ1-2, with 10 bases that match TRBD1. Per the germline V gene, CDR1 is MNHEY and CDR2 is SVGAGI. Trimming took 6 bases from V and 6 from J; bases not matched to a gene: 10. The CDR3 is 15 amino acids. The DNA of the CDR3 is TGTGCCAGCAGACCTTCGGGACAGGGGCGAAATGGCTACACCTTC. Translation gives CASRPSGQGRNGYTF.

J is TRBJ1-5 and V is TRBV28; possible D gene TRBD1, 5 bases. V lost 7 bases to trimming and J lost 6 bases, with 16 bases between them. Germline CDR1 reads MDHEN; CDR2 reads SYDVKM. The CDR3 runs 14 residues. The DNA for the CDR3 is TGTGCCAGCAAGGACCCAGGGAAGGGTCAGCCCCAGCATTTT. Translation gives CASKDPGKGQPQHF.

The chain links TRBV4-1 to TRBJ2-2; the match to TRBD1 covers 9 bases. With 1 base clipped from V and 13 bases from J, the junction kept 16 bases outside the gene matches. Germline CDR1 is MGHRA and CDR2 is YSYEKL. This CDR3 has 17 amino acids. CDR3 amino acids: CASSQATGGYGKSRLFF. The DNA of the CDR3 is TGCGCCAGCAGCCAAGCCACAGGGGGCTATGGGAAGTCAAGGCTGTTTTTT.

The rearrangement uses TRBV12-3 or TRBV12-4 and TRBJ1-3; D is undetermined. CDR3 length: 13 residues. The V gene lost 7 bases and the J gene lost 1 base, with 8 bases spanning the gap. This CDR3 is CASTLRSGNTIYF. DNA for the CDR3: TGTGCCAGCACCCTAAGATCTGGAAACACCATATATTTT.

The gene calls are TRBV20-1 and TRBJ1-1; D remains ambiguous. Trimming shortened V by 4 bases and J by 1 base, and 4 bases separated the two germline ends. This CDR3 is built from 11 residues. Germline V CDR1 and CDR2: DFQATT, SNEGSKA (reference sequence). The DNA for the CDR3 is TGCAGTGCTATACAGAACACTGAAGCTTTCTTT. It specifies CSAIQNTEAFF.

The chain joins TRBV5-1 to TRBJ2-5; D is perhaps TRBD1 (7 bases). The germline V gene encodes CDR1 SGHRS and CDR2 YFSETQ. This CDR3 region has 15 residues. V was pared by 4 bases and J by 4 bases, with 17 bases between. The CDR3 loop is CASSPRGAGAETQYF. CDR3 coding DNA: TGCGCCAGCAGCCCCAGGGGGGCAGGGGCAGAGACCCAGTACTTC. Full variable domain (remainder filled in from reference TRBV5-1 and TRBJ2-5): KAGVTQTPRYLIKTRGQQVTLSCSPISGHRSVSWYQQTPGQGLQFLFEYFSETQRNKGNFPGRFSGRQFSNSRSEMNVSTLELGDSALYLCASSPRGAGAETQYFGPGTRLLVL.

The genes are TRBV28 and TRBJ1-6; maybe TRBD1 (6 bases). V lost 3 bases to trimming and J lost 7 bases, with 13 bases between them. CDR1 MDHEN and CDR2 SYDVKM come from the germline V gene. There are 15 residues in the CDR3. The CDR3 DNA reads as TGTGCCAGCAGTTTCGGCAGGGGTAGAAATTCACCCCTCCACTTT. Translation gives CASSFGRGRNSPLHF.